These T cell receptor beta chains were read from a single sample in a study of blood T cell repertoires in COVID-19. TCRdb's copy holds only in-frame clones and misses some; the assay was immunoSEQ multiplex PCR. The data contain under 95,000 clones, about 82% of them seen just once; the ten biggest clones take up more than 9.5%. Sequencing input: peripheral blood. The receptors were sampled from a man aged 50 or older with COVID-19, enrolled during active disease. CDR3s include the opening cysteine and the closing phenylalanine or tryptophan. A D gene is named only where the DNA matches it firmly. Clone size is shown for a subset of rows, as once, few, many or a class of expanded clone.

j_call,v_call,clone_size,d_call,cdr3_nt,cdr3_aa
TRBJ2-2,TRBV24-1,.,TRBD1,TGTGCCACCAGTGATTTGGGGACAGGGCCCGTGGAGCTGTTTTTT,CATSDLGTGPVELFF
TRBJ1-1,TRBV9,.,TRBD1,TGTGCCAGCAGCCCCAAGGACAGGCAGAACACTGAAGCTTTCTTT,CASSPKDRQNTEAFF
TRBJ1-2,TRBV4-2,few,.,TGTGCCAGCAGCCAAGGGGGAGAGATCTATGGCTACACCTTC,CASSQGGEIYGYTF
TRBJ2-1,TRBV18,once,TRBD2,TGTGCCAGCTCACCCCCGGGCGGGAGGGCCGATGAGCAGTTCTTC,CASSPPGGRADEQFF
TRBJ2-3,TRBV2,.,TRBD2,TGTGCCAGCAGCCAGGATACACCGGGACTAGCGGGCTCTAGCACAGATACGCAGTATTTT,CASSQDTPGLAGSSTDTQYF
TRBJ2-7,TRBV11-2,.,TRBD1,TGTGCCAGCAGCCCAATTGACAGGGGCAAGAGCTCCTACGAGCAGTACTTC,CASSPIDRGKSSYEQYF
TRBJ2-1,TRBV6-2/TRBV6-3,.,.,TGTGCCAGCAGTTTCAGACAGTCCAATGAGCAGTTCTTC,CASSFRQSNEQFF
TRBJ1-1,TRBV19,.,.,TGTGCCAGTAGTTGGGGACACAAGAACACTGAAGCTTTCTTT,CASSWGHKNTEAFF
TRBJ1-1,TRBV28,.,.,TGTGCCAGCAGTTTATCAGTTAACACTGAAGCTTTCTTT,CASSLSVNTEAFF
TRBJ2-5,TRBV4-1,.,.,TGCGCCAGCAGCCAAGCCACGGGGGAAAGGGGGACCCAGTACTTC,CASSQATGERGTQYF
TRBJ2-1,TRBV7-3,.,.,TGTGCCAGCAGCTCTACCAGGGACAATGAGCAGTTCTTC,CASSSTRDNEQFF
TRBJ2-2,TRBV5-6,.,.,TGTGCCAGCAGCCGCGGGGCCCCGGAAACCGGGGAGCTGTTTTTT,CASSRGAPETGELFF
TRBJ1-2,TRBV19,.,.,TGTGCCACCATGGACAGCGGTTATTCAAACTATGGCTACACCTTC,CATMDSGYSNYGYTF
TRBJ2-3,TRBV7-3,few,TRBD2,TGTGCCAGCAGCCTCAACCAGGGACTAGCGGGTGATTTGGATACGCAGTATTTT,CASSLNQGLAGDLDTQYF
TRBJ2-4,TRBV19,.,.,TGTGCCAGTAACCCCACAGGGAGCAAAAACATTCAGTACTTC,CASNPTGSKNIQYF
TRBJ2-5,TRBV6-2/TRBV6-3,.,TRBD2,TGTGCCAGCAGCCCCCGGCGGGAGGGGGTAGTTGGAGAGACCCAGTACTTC,CASSPRREGVVGETQYF
TRBJ1-5,TRBV6-2/TRBV6-3,.,.,TGTGCCAGCAGTTATTCAGGGGAGAATCAGCCCCAGCATTTT,CASSYSGENQPQHF
TRBJ1-1,TRBV6-5,once,.,TGTGCCAGCAGAACTTGGACAGTTAAATATGAAGCTTTCTTT,CASRTWTVKYEAFF
TRBJ2-1,TRBV19,.,TRBD1,TGTGCCAGTAGTCCTCCTTGGGACAGGGGGCTTGGTGAGCAGTTCTTC,CASSPPWDRGLGEQFF
TRBJ2-7,TRBV29-1,.,.,TGCAGCGTCACCGCAGGGTTAGAGAACTACGAGCAGTACTTC,CSVTAGLENYEQYF
TRBJ2-7,TRBV13,.,.,TGTGCCAGCAGCTTAGGACAGCATAGGGAGCAGTACTTC,CASSLGQHREQYF
TRBJ2-7,TRBV11-2,.,.,TGTGCCAGCAGCTTATCGACGGGGATTGGATACGAGCAGTACTTC,CASSLSTGIGYEQYF
TRBJ1-3,TRBV9,.,.,TGTGCCAGCAGCGTAGCGGAGGGAGTGATTTCTGGAAACACCATATATTTT,CASSVAEGVISGNTIYF
TRBJ1-1,TRBV6-5,.,.,TGTGCCAGCAGTACCCCCGGGATCAAAAATGAAGCTTTCTTT,CASSTPGIKNEAFF
TRBJ1-2,TRBV4-2,.,TRBD1,TGTGCCAGCAGCTCTCCCGGACAGGGGGCACAGGGCTACACCTTC,CASSSPGQGAQGYTF
TRBJ1-5,TRBV19,.,.,TGTGCCAGTAGTAGTTCCGGCAATCAGCCCCAGCATTTT,CASSSSGNQPQHF
TRBJ2-2,TRBV19,few,TRBD1,TGTGCCAGTAGTATCATCGGGACAGGGTACACCGGGGAGCTGTTTTTT,CASSIIGTGYTGELFF